The 21 T cell receptor beta chains listed next were all sequenced from one sample in a study of T-cell reconstitution after alpha-beta-depleted transplantation in children. Unique molecular identifiers featured in how the TCRbeta library was prepared. Using its own MiXCR run on the PCR reads, TCRdb lists one record per CDR3 protein. The sample lists 200,000 to 250,000 distinct CDR3 sequences, approximately 8.4% seen once, with under 40% in the top ten. Sequencing used PBMCs, mostly from graft donor cells, obtained 360 days after TCRalphabeta/CD19-depleted stem cell transplant. These receptors originate from a male patient between 2 and 10 years old who had a stem cell transplant for acute myeloid leukemia, so the T cells may come from the graft donor.

The chain carries TRBV20-1 and TRBJ2-7; D may be TRBD1 (5 bases). The ends were cut back, 3 bases at V and 1 base at J, with 13 bases in the middle. This CDR3 comprises 14 residues. From germline, CDR1 is DFQATT and CDR2 SNEGSKA (reference sequence). The CDR3 DNA is TGCAGTGCTAGTGTGTCAGGGTCTTCCTACGAGCAGTACTTC. Translation: CSASVSGSSYEQYF.

This clonotype was counted only a few times. This rearrangement joins TRBV20-1 to TRBJ2-1; D gene uncertain. Germline V gene lookup returns CDR1 DFQATT and CDR2 SNEGSKA (reference sequence). V lost 2 bases to trimming and J lost 3 bases, with 14 bases between them. The CDR3 covers 15 residues. CDR3 residues: CSARSLTQLYNEQFF. The CDR3 nucleotides read TGCAGTGCTAGATCCCTGACTCAGCTCTACAATGAGCAGTTCTTC.

This clonotype has a count of ten or more. The chain recombines TRBV9 with TRBJ2-2, with D unresolved. The V gene lost 3 bases and the J gene lost 5 bases, with 17 bases spanning the gap. The V gene's germline CDR1 is SGDLS and CDR2 YYNGEE. This CDR3 is built from 16 residues. DNA of the CDR3: TGTGCCAGCAGCGCCCTCGGACGGTCCTCGACCGGGGAGCTGTTTTTT. It encodes CASSALGRSSTGELFF.

A few counts support this clonotype. V and J are TRBV29-1 and TRBJ2-7; perhaps D is TRBD1 or TRBD2 (7 bases each). The germline V gene encodes CDR1 SQVTM and CDR2 ANQGSEA. There are 13 residues in the CDR3. V was shortened by 1 base and J by 4 bases, with 11 bases between the two germline ends. The CDR3 spells CSVEGQGGYEQYF. CDR3 in DNA: TGCAGCGTTGAAGGACAGGGAGGGTACGAGCAGTACTTC.

This clonotype was recorded many times. The chain carries TRBV20-1 and TRBJ2-3, with TRBD2 as a possible D gene (5 bases). This CDR3 is built from 13 residues. V was trimmed by 4 bases and J by 1 base, leaving 9 bases between them. The germline gives CDR1 DFQATT, CDR2 SNEGSKA (reference sequence). The CDR3 loop reads CSATRSGTDTQYF. CDR3 bases: TGCAGTGCTACTCGTAGCGGCACAGATACGCAGTATTTT.

The chain joins TRBV7-9 to TRBJ2-7; TRBD1 aligns across 7 bases. V shed 0 bases and J 2 bases; nucleotides not matched to a gene: 4. The CDR3 length is 15 residues. CDR1 and CDR2 from the germline V gene are SEHNR and FQNEAQ (reference sequence). The CDR3 region is CASSLAAGGPYEQYV. The DNA of the CDR3 is TGTGCCAGCAGCTTAGCCGCAGGGGGTCCCTACGAGCAGTACGTC.

In this sample, this clonotype turned up a few times. V and J are TRBV7-3 and TRBJ2-1, with TRBD2 matching 9 bases. Trimming took 5 bases from V and 2 from J; bases not matched to a gene: 10. CDR1 and CDR2 from the germline V gene are SGHTA and FQGTGA. There are 17 residues in the CDR3. The CDR3 reads CASSQTGTSYTYNEQFF. Here the CDR3 DNA reads TGTGCCAGCAGCCAGACCGGGACTAGCTATACCTACAATGAGCAGTTCTTC.

This clonotype was observed many times. V usage is TRBV12-3 or TRBV12-4 and J usage is TRBJ2-2; D is undetermined. The CDR3 runs to 13 residues. V lost 5 bases and J 6 bases, leaving 10 bases between the germline ends. The CDR3 loop reads CASSPRVAGELFF. As DNA, the CDR3 is TGTGCCAGCAGTCCCCGGGTGGCCGGGGAGCTGTTTTTT.

In its sample, this clonotype was seen many times. The CDR3 loop is CASSRILAANTGELFF. CDR3 nucleotide sequence: TGTGCCAGCAGCCGAATACTAGCGGCGAACACCGGGGAGCTGTTTTTT. This sequence joins TRBV6-1 and TRBJ2-2; 8 bases match TRBD2. The germline V gene has CDR1 MNHNS and CDR2 SASEGT. CDR3 size: 16 residues. V trimming: 6 bases; J trimming: 0 bases; junction bases outside the gene matches: 6.

This clonotype has just a few counts. This rearrangement joins TRBV5-6 to TRBJ1-5; D perhaps matches TRBD1 (5 bases). Germline-derived CDR1 and CDR2 are SGHDT and YYEEEE. The CDR3 loop spans 15 amino acids. The V gene lost 4 bases and the J gene lost 8 bases, with 19 bases spanning the gap. In nucleotides, the CDR3 is TGTGCCAGCAGCCCCGGAGGCCAACTAGGGGAGCCCCAGCATTTT. Translation: CASSPGGQLGEPQHF.

The rearrangement uses TRBV20-1 and TRBJ2-7, with D possibly TRBD2 on 5 matching bases. Per germline, CDR1 DFQATT and CDR2 SNEGSKA (reference sequence). This CDR3 spans 12 amino acids. With 0 bases removed from V and 5 bases from J, the gap between germline ends came to 8 bases. The CDR3 DNA reads as TGCAGTGCTAGAGACGTGAGGGACGAGCAGTACTTC. This codes for CSARDVRDEQYF.

This clonotype was seen many times. The chain couples TRBV6-2 or TRBV6-3 to TRBJ1-5; D unclear. The germline V gene encodes CDR1 MNHEY and CDR2 SVGEGT. V shed 2 bases and J shed 5 bases, with 7 bases lying between them. The CDR3 contains 13 residues. CDR3: CASSYVSDQPQHF. The CDR3 DNA follows: TGTGCCAGCAGTTACGTCAGCGATCAGCCCCAGCATTTT.

This clonotype has just a few counts. The rearrangement uses TRBV7-8 and TRBJ2-7; D may match TRBD1 or TRBD2 (5 bases each). The CDR3 length is 14 residues. CDR1 is SGHVS, CDR2 FQNEAQ, per germline. Deletions cut 1 base from V and 2 bases from J, with 9 bases between. CDR3 sequence (DNA): TGTGCCAGCAGCTTAGATGGGACCCCCTACGAGCAGTACTTC. Translation gives CASSLDGTPYEQYF.

This clonotype showed up just a few times. V and J are TRBV20-1 and TRBJ2-7, with D tentatively TRBD1 (6 bases). The CDR3 has 15 amino acids. Germline assignment: CDR1 DFQATT and CDR2 SNEGSKA (reference sequence). Trimming cost V 4 bases and J 0 bases, with 16 bases left between them. The DNA for the CDR3 is TGCAGTGCTACCACTTTACAGGGACCCTCCTACGAGCAGTACTTC. Protein: CSATTLQGPSYEQYF.

The sample holds many counts of this clonotype. This chain connects TRBV12-3 or TRBV12-4 to TRBJ1-5; no reliable D call. V gave up 8 bases and J gave up 4 bases, with 9 bases separating them. The CDR3 loop spans 12 amino acids. The CDR3 DNA follows: TGTGCCAGCGGCCAGCCGAATCAGCCCCAGCATTTT. It yields the protein CASGQPNQPQHF.

This clonotype showed up just a few times. The gene calls are TRBV18 and TRBJ2-6, with 7 bases identical to TRBD1. The germline gives CDR1 KGHSH, CDR2 LQKENI. With V trimmed by 6 bases and J by 0 bases, 2 bases remained unmatched. The CDR3 has 15 amino acids. The CDR3 protein is CASSPGGSGANVLTF. CDR3 nucleotide sequence: TGTGCCAGCTCCCCAGGGGGCTCTGGGGCCAACGTCCTGACTTTC.

This clonotype was recorded many times. V is TRBV4-3 and J is TRBJ2-1; a possible D gene is TRBD2 (6 bases). The CDR3 is 15 amino acids. CDR1 is LGHNA, CDR2 YSLEER, per germline. Trimming shortened V by 3 bases and J by 5 bases, and 14 bases separated the two germline ends. CDR3 sequence: CASSQSDSGHNEQFF. As DNA, the CDR3 is TGCGCCAGCAGCCAGTCTGATAGCGGACACAATGAGCAGTTCTTC.

This clonotype came up many times. The chain joins TRBV12-3 or TRBV12-4 to TRBJ2-7; tentatively, D is TRBD1 (6 bases). Trimming pared 6 bases from V and 6 bases from J, leaving 21 bases between. This CDR3 spans 15 amino acids. The CDR3 protein is CASRPTGSMVFEQYF. DNA for the CDR3: TGTGCCAGCAGACCGACAGGCTCCATGGTTTTCGAGCAGTACTTC.

This clonotype was seen many times. A junction end diverges from the germline sequence, so it may reflect a read error. The rearrangement uses TRBV12-3 or TRBV12-4 and TRBJ1-1, with 8 bases aligning to TRBD1. CDR3 size: 14 residues. CDR3 residues: CASSPGTGNTEAFF. The CDR3 region has the DNA TGCGCCAGCAGTCCCGGGACAGGTAACACTGAAGCTTTCTTT.

The table lists this clonotype with a few counts. CDR3 residues: CASSQRGGSSYNEQFF. The DNA for the CDR3 is TGTGCCAGCAGCCAACGGGGCGGGAGCTCCTACAATGAGCAGTTCTTC. V usage is TRBV3-1 and J usage is TRBJ2-1; 7 positions agree with TRBD2. There are 16 residues in the CDR3. Per germline, CDR1 LGHDT and CDR2 YNNKEL (reference sequence). J gave up 0 bases and V 2 bases, and 4 bases lay outside the gene matches.

This clonotype was detected only a few times. Here the CDR3 reads CASSLGLAGTVGYNEQFF. The CDR3 bases are TGTGCCAGCAGTTTGGGGCTAGCGGGAACAGTCGGCTACAATGAGCAGTTCTTC. The genes are TRBV12-3 or TRBV12-4 and TRBJ2-1; 9 bases are shared with TRBD2. V lost 3 bases to trimming and J lost 3 bases; unmatched junction nucleotides: 12. The CDR3 is 18 residues long.